This T cell receptor beta chain is from a study of cytomegalovirus exposure and HLA in healthy donors. In the study overall: T cells numbering about 179 million yielded approximately 100 million unique TCR beta sequences in an earlier analysis. As released early, the data held about 85 million unique TCRs from HLA-typed donors. General study points: Previously analyzed data showed that most TCR beta V segments were productive at a frequency of about 87% or about 30%. In a later analysis, a missense DCLRE1C variant was linked to TCR beta V- and J-gene trimming.

Worth noting for this clone: Its antigen is unidentified.

With V trimmed by 6 bases and J by 5 bases, 10 bases remained unmatched. Germline V gene data show CDR1 as SGHTA and CDR2 as FQGNSA. The CDR3 consists of 15 residues. PCR primers comprised 60 Vbeta and 13 Jbeta primers. Generated by immunoSEQ multiplex PCR, the TCRdb table keeps only in-frame clones and is missing some. The sample yields 150,000 to 200,000 clones, roughly four fifths seen once. Sequenced material: PBMCs. V usage is TRBV7-2 and J usage is TRBJ2-5; 9 nucleotides agree with TRBD1. The sequence was collected from a young man in good health and CMV-seronegative. CDR3 loop: CASRSKGQGMETQYF. CDR3 sequence (DNA): TGTGCCAGCAGAAGTAAGGGACAGGGAATGGAGACCCAGTACTTC. The entire variable domain, with the rest obtained from reference TRBV7-2 and TRBJ2-5, is as follows: GAGVSQSPSNKVTEKGKDVELRCDPISGHTALYWYRQSLGQGLEFLIYFQGNSAPDKSGLPSDRFSAERTGGSVSTLTIQRTQQEDSAVYLCASRSKGQGMETQYFGPGTRLLVL.